This TCR beta chain emerged from a study of cytomegalovirus exposure and HLA in healthy donors (dated by TCRdb to about 2017). About the investigation overall: In an earlier analysis of about 560 of the donors, 250 to 300 Gb of sequence data and 90 million to 120 million unique TCR beta sequences from roughly 200 million T cells were reported. An earlier analysis of 587 of the donors used high-throughput TCR beta sequencing to judge whether each TCR beta V gene segment behaved as functional or pseudogenic. HLA typing covered class I and class II loci at four-digit resolution. Five DR-DQ haplotypes were handled as single units for association and clustering because linkage in the cohort was strong. The study profiled the T cell repertoires of hundreds of subjects by immunosequencing and related them to cytomegalovirus serostatus. About 280 gigabases of sequencing data and approximately 91 million unique TCR sequences made up an early release that covered nearly 650 HLA-typed donors. Along with the approximately 600-subject first cohort, a separate validation cohort of over a hundred different subjects was used. Rather than drawing on any new phenotypic data, the later analysis identified candidate immune exposures from TCR beta sequences and the way those sequences occurred across donors. To predict cytomegalovirus infection status, the study brought together high-throughput TCR immunosequencing, statistical association of individual TCRs with disease status, and machine learning. A later analysis re-analyzed previously published TCR beta repertoires from 666 donors and added high-resolution HLA genotyping to study TCR occurrence patterns. Across 398 genotyped donors of the cohort, an average of about 240,000 unique TCR beta nucleotide sequences per donor were sequenced, and around 19% of those sequences were non-productive. Donor age, sex, ethnicity and CMV serostatus were collected together with the repertoire data. A later genetic analysis used genome-wide SNP genotypes for about 55% of the 666 donors, treating that subset as a discovery cohort. The study aimed to test whether cataloging public T cell receptors could reveal signatures of past pathogen exposure. Every discovery cohort repertoire had been produced on one sequencing platform. Typing coverage varied by locus: about 629-640 donors for A, B, C, DRB1 and DQB1; more than 500 for DQA1; more than 600 for DPA1; approximately 450 for DPB1. Of the approximately 400 genotyped donors, roughly 76% were placed in the genetic ancestry cluster associated with self-reported Caucasian donors. Points the paper makes about the study in general: Over 15 rarely observed V segments, including chromosome 9 orphons, were excluded from the earlier analysis of some 590 of the donors because counts were too low. Some IMGT-functional V segments, including TRBV6-2 and TRBV6-3, could not be distinguished by the 87-base-pair reads and were therefore excluded. According to the authors, the approach could potentially be generalized to other disease states and immunological phenotypes. A cluster of highly shared sequence variants was judged likely to be a technical artifact of the sequencing pipeline. Compared with equally common non-associated chains, HLA-associated TCR beta chains in a later analysis were more clonally expanded and had lower generation probabilities. Because some donors lacked HLA typing at each locus, the association tests relied only on the typed subset. According to a later analysis, TCR association rates differed among HLA loci, with DRB1 alleles showing the most associated TCRs and HLA-C alleles showing the fewest. At a false discovery rate of 0.05, a later analysis linked around 15,000 TCR beta sequences to specific HLA alleles. An association between a missense DCLRE1C variant and V-gene and J-gene trimming of TCR beta chains was found in a later genetic analysis and replicated in an independent cohort. In the study, some 160 TCR beta chains were listed as associated with cytomegalovirus. According to a later analysis, most CMV-associated TCR beta chains appeared to be HLA-restricted, and the HLA associations seemed to be driven largely by CMV exposure. A further reported finding was that TCR beta sequences accurately predicted the HLA-A and HLA-B alleles for most subjects in the first cohort. Most TCR sequences were observed very rarely across donors, whereas some public TCRs were present in many individuals. The cohort was sequenced for TCR beta chains only, and without alpha or paired-chain data the features that could be detected were limited. Linkage disequilibrium might explain the correlated functional status among segregating V segments, but an unknown experimental factor could not be ruled out. Several of the top co-occurrence clusters appeared to be linked to parvovirus B19, influenza, CMV and Epstein-Barr virus, according to a later analysis. Immune exposure information for the cohort was limited to CMV serostatus. Broadly in line with IMGT annotations, most TCR beta V segments showed up in productive rearrangements about 87% or about 30% of the time in an earlier analysis of several hundred of the donors. A later genetic analysis reported fewer N-insertions in productive TCRs among donors in an Asian-associated ancestry cluster than the roughly 640-donor mean. In both the original and validation cohorts, the classifier was reported to diagnose cytomegalovirus status with high specificity and sensitivity. Assigning TCR associations to individual alleles was difficult when HLA alleles, especially DR and DQ, strongly co-occurred. In vitro tests confirmed that a few of the cytomegalovirus-associated TCR beta chains recognize cytomegalovirus antigens. Roughly uniform sequencing depth across donors was assumed in presence/absence analyses, although this assumption may not hold.

According to the germline V gene (reference sequence), CDR1 reads SGHNT and CDR2 reads YYREEE. Taken from cysteine to phenylalanine, the CDR3 has 14 residues. Only the CDR3 DNA is retained, 42 bases long and in frame from the first base. V trim: 0 bases; J trim: 7 bases; unmatched bases: 3. In total, about 650 healthy bone marrow donors made up the cohort. Cohort members were all nominally healthy when sampled, although unrecorded immune exposures were likely present. The donor tested CMV seronegative and was one of the 352 seronegative cohort members. A peripheral blood sample was provided by each donor, and peripheral blood mononuclear cells were used for TCR beta sequencing. The Qiagen DNeasy Blood Extraction Kit was used to extract genomic DNA from the blood cell samples. Comment on this clone: No antigen is known for it. No much larger clone is present one base from it, and per-base qualities are unavailable.

The library relied on the immunoSEQ multiplex PCR assay. For the multiplex PCR, a mixture combining 60 forward primers for TCR Vbeta segments and 13 reverse primers for TCR Jbeta segments was used. Amplification of the CDR3 region of rearranged TCR beta genes was performed with a multiplex PCR assay on genomic DNA. The Illumina HiSeq System was used to sequence the amplified TCR beta libraries as 87-base-pair reads. In the paper's pipeline: In a later analysis, 77 million or so unique TCR beta chains were counted across the approximately 640 repertoires, and roughly 10 million of these chains were shared by at least two donors. Raw reads were error-corrected and collapsed into unique sequences by a nearest-neighbor algorithm in which closely related sequences were merged to remove PCR and sequencing errors. CDR3 sequences were aligned to IMGT reference sequences to assign V, D and J gene segments. For a sequence to be retained, a match of at least six nucleotides to both a V gene segment and a J gene segment was required. A rearrangement counted as productive if the CDR3 had no stop codons and remained in frame with V and J, and every other rearrangement counted as non-productive. Following IMGT convention, CDR3 was defined as the stretch from the second conserved V-encoded cysteine up to the conserved J-encoded phenylalanine. In an earlier analysis of more than 550 of the donors, sequences lacking an unambiguous match to a single V gene segment were excluded. An earlier analysis of some 610 of the donors called V segments functional above 56.7% productive rearrangements and segregating when the between-donor standard deviation exceeded 5%. A statistical classification framework was developed to diagnose cytomegalovirus status using the catalog of TCR beta chain sequences. A later analysis assigned V and J genes by comparing TCR nucleotide sequences with IMGT/GENE-DB human TR gene sequences. The TCRdist pipeline was used in a later analysis to assign CDR3 sequences and most-parsimonious VDJ recombination scenarios. In a later analysis, each TCR beta chain was defined by its CDR3 amino acid sequence together with its V-gene family, and reads without a unique V-gene family were excluded. A later analysis removed several hundred highly shared, low-generation-probability nucleotide sequences to deal with suspected cross-contamination and a sequencing artifact. A later analysis calculated a clonal expansion index for each public chain from normalized within-repertoire ranks of inferred template counts. A later analysis computed generation probabilities with a VDJ recombination model fitted to out-of-frame rearrangements, and checked the results against IGoR. In a later analysis, hypergeometric tests were used to score TCR-TCR, TCR-HLA and TCR-CMV co-occurrence, with a repertoire-size bias correction applied to TCR pairs. A later analysis estimated false discovery rates by permuting HLA or CMV assignments 20 times. In a later analysis, co-occurring TCRs were grouped with DBSCAN, and TCRdist sequence similarity was added when clustering was performed within HLA-allele-positive subsets. For co-occurrence clustering, repertoires with fewer than 30,000 or more than 120,000 public chains were excluded, along with four to six repertoires with anomalous nucleotide sharing. TCRdb mirrors the immuneACCESS table, restricted to in-frame sequences. Some clones are absent from its copies; in checked studies, under half trace to an unresolved V gene, and the reason for the others is unknown. Clone size and the V and J calls come from that table; the DNA yielded D and trimming. The sample yields 120,000 to 150,000 clones; around 75% were counted once. Of the sample, approximately 3% is held by the ten largest clones.

The chain was built from TRBV5-4 and TRBJ1-4; 7 of the junction bases match TRBD1. The sequencing input was PBMCs. The clonotype comes from a female donor in good health and CMV-seronegative. In nucleotides, the sequence is TGTGCCAGCAGCTTGGGGGACAGCCCTGAAAAACTGTTTTTT. Its amino acids are CASSLGDSPEKLFF.